This TCR beta chain came from a study of technical replicates of blood from a handful of donors (dated by TCRdb to about 2017). As concerns this clone: What this receptor recognizes is not known. The input lacks base qualities; no much larger clone sits a single base away.

Trimmed from V: 0 bases; trimmed from J: 4 bases; junction bases lacking a gene match: 4. Reading the germline V gene gives CDR1 LGHNA and CDR2 YSLEER. The cysteine opens and the phenylalanine closes a CDR3 of 15 amino acids. Here the CDR3 DNA is all that survives: 45 bases in frame from base 1. The library came from the immunoSEQ multiplex PCR assay. TCRdb mirrors the immuneACCESS table, restricted to in-frame sequences. Some clones are absent from its copies; in checked studies, under half trace to an unresolved V gene, and the reason for the others is unknown. Recorded for this sample are around 76,000 clones; 95% to 98% of them occurred a single time. The ten most abundant clones make up approximately 0.2% of the sample.

The receptor chain draws on TRBV4-3 and TRBJ2-3, with 7 junctional bases fitting TRBD2. The sample was T cells isolated from PBMCs. This TCR came from a human donor in good health. The nucleotides read TGCGCCAGCAGCCAAGAGGCGGGAGCGTCAGATACGCAGTATTTT. The encoded protein is CASSQEAGASDTQYF.